What follows describes a single T cell receptor beta chain. These data belong to a study of blood T cell repertoires in COVID-19. For the study at large: Samples of COVID-19 (acute and convalescent) were obtained from the United States, Italy and Spain. T cells, B-cell-depleted T cells, or PBMCs supplied cDNA or gDNA.

In the original workflow: It was from reference gene primer amplification that nucleated cell counts were estimated. Only in-frame clones appear in the TCRdb table, and some are missing; sequencing was by immunoSEQ multiplex PCR. That table furnishes V, J and clone size, whereas the DNA furnished D and trimming. The table shows around 290,000 clones, with around 87% occurring only once. Trimming shortened V by 2 bases and J by 4 bases, and 13 bases separated the two germline ends. CDR3 length: 15 residues. The germline V gene encodes CDR1 KGHSH and CDR2 LQKENI. J is TRBJ2-3 and V is TRBV18; D gene ambiguous. Sequenced sample: peripheral blood. The receptor comes from a woman aged 45-65 years who had recovered from COVID-19. Here the CDR3 DNA reads TGTGCCAGCTCACCAAATCGAGAGTTTGCAGATACGCAGTATTTT. Translating gives CASSPNREFADTQYF.